The 26 T cell receptor beta chains below come from one sample, sequenced in a study of cytomegalovirus exposure and HLA in healthy donors. PCR was performed using 60 Vbeta and 13 Jbeta primers. Some clones are missing from TCRdb's copy, which holds only in-frame ones; the method was immunoSEQ multiplex PCR. Among roughly 130,000 clones, roughly 80% were seen once, and the ten largest hold about 1%. Material for sequencing was PBMCs. These receptors originate from a boy aged 5-17 years in good health and CMV-seronegative.

This clone was counted between two and nine times. This chain links TRBV7-7 with TRBJ1-1; no reliable D call. This CDR3 has 15 residues. V shed 5 bases and J shed 1 base, with 14 bases lying between them. CDR1 and CDR2 from the germline V gene are SSHAT and FNYEAQ (reference sequence). The CDR3 is CASSPRVAGNTEAFF. The CDR3 DNA reads TGTGCCAGCAGCCCAAGAGTCGCCGGGAACACTGAAGCTTTCTTT.

This sequence joins TRBV4-1 and TRBJ2-5; a possible D gene is TRBD2 (5 bases). Germline V gene data show CDR1 as MGHRA and CDR2 as YSYEKL. Trimming removed 0 bases from V and 1 base from J, with 12 bases in between. The CDR3 consists of 16 residues. The CDR3 loop reads CASSQEGRLTQETQYF. The CDR3 coding sequence is TGCGCCAGCAGCCAAGAAGGCCGACTAACCCAAGAGACCCAGTACTTC.

This chain joins TRBV7-9 and TRBJ2-5, with TRBD2 identical over 10 bases. This CDR3 spans 17 amino acids. Germline trimming cut 0 bases from V and 5 bases from J; bases unmatched to any gene: 9. Germline CDR1 SEHNR, CDR2 FQNEAQ (reference sequence). The CDR3 region is CASSLALAGAMAETQYF. The CDR3 region has the DNA TGTGCCAGCAGCTTAGCTCTAGCGGGAGCGATGGCGGAGACCCAGTACTTC.

This chain links TRBV6-6 with TRBJ2-7, with TRBD2 as a possible D gene (5 bases). Looked up from germline, CDR1 is MNHNY and CDR2 is SVGAGI (reference sequence). V lost 5 bases and J lost 5, with 10 bases in between. The CDR3 has 12 amino acids. CDR3 region: CASSPNGDEQYF. CDR3 DNA sequence: TGTGCCAGCAGTCCAAACGGGGACGAGCAGTACTTC.

The chain couples TRBV9 to TRBJ2-2; D remains unclear. V was pared by 0 bases and J by 4 bases, with 13 bases between. The CDR3 contains 16 residues. Germline V gene lookup returns CDR1 SGDLS and CDR2 YYNGEE. The CDR3 spells CASSVDRSLPTGELFF. CDR3 bases: TGTGCCAGCAGCGTAGACCGCAGTCTCCCCACCGGGGAGCTGTTTTTT. The full variable domain, its missing parts supplied by reference TRBV9 and TRBJ2-2, is DSGVTQTPKHLITATGQRVTLRCSPRSGDLSVYWYQQSLDQGLQFLIQYYNGEERAKGNILERFSAQQFPDLHSELNLSSLELGDSALYFCASSVDRSLPTGELFFGEGSRLTVL.

This clone was recorded a few times. V usage is TRBV5-1 and J usage is TRBJ1-4; D remains ambiguous. Trimming cost V 0 bases and J 4 bases, with 7 bases left between them. CDR1 is SGHRS, CDR2 YFSETQ, per germline. The CDR3 is 14 residues long. The CDR3 here is CASSLGGGNEKLFF. The CDR3 DNA sequence: TGCGCCAGCAGCTTGGGAGGTGGTAATGAAAAACTGTTTTTT.

In its sample, this clone was seen a few times. The chain combines TRBV27 with TRBJ2-2, with D perhaps TRBD1 (6 bases). The ends were cut back, 5 bases at V and 3 bases at J, with 13 bases in the middle. The CDR3 is made up of 15 amino acids. Per germline, CDR1 MNHEY and CDR2 SMNVEV (reference sequence). CDR3 amino acids: CASSPRDTYTGELFF. CDR3 DNA sequence: TGTGCCAGCAGTCCACGGGACACCTACACCGGGGAGCTGTTTTTT.

This clone was seen only a few times. This sequence joins TRBV6-5 and TRBJ2-4; no reliable D call. Trimming left V 6 bases short and J 0 bases short, with 9 bases between. Germline loops: CDR1 MNHEY, CDR2 SVGAGI. The CDR3 spans 14 residues. CDR3 sequence (DNA): TGTGCCAGCAGAGAACAGATAGCCAAAAACATTCAGTACTTC. Its translation is CASREQIAKNIQYF.

The chain couples TRBV27 to TRBJ1-1, with D perhaps matching TRBD1 (6 bases). Trimming removed 2 bases from V and 0 bases from J, with 13 bases in between. Looked up from germline, CDR1 is MNHEY and CDR2 is SMNVEV (reference sequence). This CDR3 is 16 amino acids long. This CDR3 is CASSLRGAALNTEAFF. In DNA form, the CDR3 reads TGTGCCAGCAGTTTACGGGGGGCGGCTCTGAACACTGAAGCTTTCTTT.

The rearrangement joins TRBV4-1 to TRBJ2-1; TRBD2 might be the D (5 bases). The CDR3 totals 15 residues. The germline gives CDR1 MGHRA, CDR2 YSYEKL. Trimming removed 0 bases from V and 3 bases from J, with 9 bases in between. DNA for the CDR3: TGCGCCAGCAGCCAAGATACGGGGTTCTACAATGAGCAGTTCTTC. Translated, it gives CASSQDTGFYNEQFF.

Only one count was recorded for this clone. Other DNA sequences in the sample encode the same CDR3. The chain joins TRBV4-2 to TRBJ2-1; 9 bases are shared with TRBD1. CDR1 LGHNA and CDR2 YNFKEQ come from the germline V gene. The length of the CDR3 is 15 residues. V was clipped by 1 base and J by 3 bases; unmatched bases: 1. The CDR3 DNA is TGTGCCAGCAGCCAAGGGGACAGGGACTACAATGAGCAGTTCTTC. Translated, it gives CASSQGDRDYNEQFF.

This chain links TRBV7-9 with TRBJ2-7; TRBD1 matches 8 bases. With 0 bases clipped from V and 4 bases from J, the junction kept 5 bases outside the gene matches. This CDR3 has 15 amino acids. In germline, CDR1 is SEHNR, CDR2 FQNEAQ (reference sequence). The CDR3 bases are TGTGCCAGCAGCTTAGCCCCAGGGGGCGTATACGAGCAGTACTTC. It specifies CASSLAPGGVYEQYF.

This chain uses TRBV29-1 with TRBJ1-5; 11 nucleotides agree with TRBD1. CDR3 size: 15 residues. Looked up from germline, CDR1 is SQVTM and CDR2 is ANQGSEA. J was trimmed by 4 bases and V by 7 bases; bases with no gene match: 9. CDR3 DNA sequence: TGCAGCGAGAAGGACAGGGGGCGGCGAAATCAGCCCCAGCATTTT. Protein product: CSEKDRGRRNQPQHF.

The chain combines TRBV25-1 with TRBJ2-3, with 8 bases that match TRBD2. Germline V gene lookup returns CDR1 MGHDK and CDR2 SYGVNS. Trimming at V came to 6 bases and at J to 1 base, leaving 6 bases not matched to a gene. The CDR3 runs 15 residues. The CDR3 bases are TGTGCCAGCAGAGGAGCGGGAGCCGGCACAGATACGCAGTATTTT. It translates to CASRGAGAGTDTQYF.

This rearrangement joins TRBV10-3 to TRBJ2-7; D perhaps matches TRBD1 (6 bases). The V and J ends lost 10 bases and 0 bases respectively, with 10 bases between them. This CDR3 has 12 residues. The germline V gene encodes CDR1 ENHRY and CDR2 SYGVKD. CDR3 nucleotides: TGTGCCACCCGGGACACCTCCTACGAGCAGTACTTC. It encodes CATRDTSYEQYF.

This clone has only one observation. V usage is TRBV7-8 and J usage is TRBJ2-1; the match to TRBD2 covers 10 bases. CDR1 and CDR2 (germline): SGHVS, FQNEAQ. V shed 2 bases and J 5 bases; nucleotides not matched to a gene: 3. The CDR3 is 15 amino acids. CDR3 amino acids: CASSLFLAGDNEQFF. CDR3 bases: TGTGCCAGCAGCTTATTCCTAGCGGGGGACAATGAGCAGTTCTTC.

This clone was counted between two and nine times. The V and J genes are TRBV5-4 and TRBJ1-1; D gene unclear. The CDR3 extends over 12 amino acids. Trimming stripped 3 bases from V and 2 bases from J, with 5 bases between. CDR1 is SGHNT, CDR2 YYREEE, per germline (reference sequence). CDR3 sequence (DNA): TGTGCCAGCAGCTACGGTAACACTGAAGCTTTCTTT. Translated: CASSYGNTEAFF. Based on the CDR3 plus reference TRBV5-4 and TRBJ1-1, the full variable domain is ETGVTQSPTHLIKTRGQQVTLRCSSQSGHNTVSWYQQALGQGPQFIFQYYREEENGRGNFPPRFSGLQFPNYSSELNVNALELDDSALYLCASSYGNTEAFFGQGTRLTVV.

The V gene is TRBV27, the J gene TRBJ1-1, with D perhaps TRBD1 (5 bases). CDR1 is MNHEY, CDR2 SMNVEV, per germline (reference sequence). V was trimmed by 5 bases and J by 1 base, leaving 8 bases between them. The CDR3 runs to 13 residues. CDR3 sequence: CASSPQGNTEAFF. The CDR3 DNA follows: TGTGCCAGCAGTCCTCAGGGGAACACTGAAGCTTTCTTT.

This clone was counted a single time. The chain combines TRBV30 with TRBJ2-1, with 11 bases matching TRBD2. The CDR3 has 15 amino acids. The V gene end was trimmed by 0 bases and the J gene end by 10 bases; junction bases not matched to a gene: 8. CDR1 GTSNPN and CDR2 SVGIG come from the germline V gene (reference sequence). The CDR3 region has the DNA TGTGCCTGGAGTGTAGGTAGCGGGAGGGCCGGGGAGCAGTTCTTC. As protein: CAWSVGSGRAGEQFF.

The J gene is TRBJ2-3, the V gene TRBV5-1; a weak D match, TRBD1 (5 bases). V lost 4 bases, J lost 2 bases, and 11 bases lay in between. Germline loops: CDR1 SGHRS, CDR2 YFSETQ. This CDR3 spans 14 amino acids. CDR3 DNA sequence: TGCGCCAGCAGCCTATCAGGGTTCACAGATACGCAGTATTTT. It is translated as CASSLSGFTDTQYF. The variable domain in full, completed from reference TRBV5-1 and TRBJ2-3, reads KAGVTQTPRYLIKTRGQQVTLSCSPISGHRSVSWYQQTPGQGLQFLFEYFSETQRNKGNFPGRFSGRQFSNSRSEMNVSTLELGDSALYLCASSLSGFTDTQYFGPGTRLTVL.

A few counts support this clone. The V and J genes are TRBV7-2 and TRBJ2-2; 11 positions match TRBD2. With 3 bases clipped from V and 7 bases from J, the junction kept 13 bases outside the gene matches. Germline V gene lookup returns CDR1 SGHTA and CDR2 FQGNSA. The CDR3 contains 18 residues. This chain's CDR3 is CASSFDGSGRAGNGELFF. The DNA of the CDR3 is TGTGCCAGCAGCTTCGATGGTAGCGGGAGGGCCGGTAACGGGGAGCTGTTTTTT.

This clone was counted a single time. V is TRBV11-3 and J is TRBJ2-1; 9 nucleotides align to TRBD2. Per germline, CDR1 SGHNT and CDR2 YENEEA. Losses at the gene ends were 4 bases for V and 5 bases for J; bases not matched to a gene: 6. There are 15 residues in the CDR3. DNA for the CDR3: TGTGCCAGCAGCTGGCGACTAGCGGTAAACAATGAGCAGTTCTTC. Residues: CASSWRLAVNNEQFF.

The chain uses TRBV9 and TRBJ2-3; D unresolved. This CDR3 has 14 residues. The V end lost 1 base, the J end lost 0 bases, and 6 bases lay between the germline ends. The germline CDR1 and CDR2 sequences are SGDLS and YYNGEE. In DNA, the CDR3 is TGTGCCAGCAGCGTATTTCCTAGCACAGATACGCAGTATTTT. Translated: CASSVFPSTDTQYF.

The gene calls are TRBV5-1 and TRBJ2-7, with 9 nucleotides matching TRBD2. This CDR3 region has 16 residues. CDR1 is SGHRS and CDR2 is YFSETQ in the germline V gene. After removal of 5 bases from V and 7 bases from J, the junction contained 16 bases not matched to a gene. In DNA, the CDR3 is TGCGCCAGCAGTTCAATGACTAGCGGACCTTCACGGGAGCAGTACTTC. It translates to CASSSMTSGPSREQYF.

The J gene is TRBJ1-1, the V gene TRBV7-9; no clear D. Germline loops: CDR1 SEHNR, CDR2 FQNEAQ (reference sequence). The CDR3 sequence is 13 residues long. The V and J ends lost 5 bases and 3 bases respectively, with 10 bases between them. This CDR3 is CASSPLSDTEAFF. CDR3 nucleotide sequence: TGTGCCAGCAGCCCCCTTAGTGACACTGAAGCTTTCTTT.

The CDR3 reads CASSSTETGSYEQYF. The CDR3 bases are TGCGCCAGCAGCTCAACAGAAACAGGCTCCTACGAGCAGTACTTC. V is TRBV5-1 and J is TRBJ2-7; possibly TRBD1 for D (5 bases). This CDR3 is 15 amino acids long. V was clipped by 3 bases and J by 0 bases, with 13 bases between them. The germline V gene has CDR1 SGHRS and CDR2 YFSETQ.